The entry that follows covers one T cell receptor (beta chain) sequence. Its target is unknown. The CDR3 is 16 residues long. Germline V gene sequence: CDR1 MNHNS, CDR2 SASEGT. V shed 0 bases and J shed 11 bases, with 20 bases lying between them. Researchers ran the PCR with 60 Vbeta and 13 Jbeta primers. Profiling relied on immunoSEQ multiplex PCR, and the TCRdb table lists in-frame clones only, not all of them. The sample lists fewer than 110,000 clones, less than 85% seen once, with around 15% in the top ten. The entry originates in a study of cytomegalovirus exposure and HLA in healthy donors. Study-wide findings and caveats: By a later analysis, the bulk of CMV-associated TCR beta chains appeared HLA-restricted.

Sequenced material: PBMCs. The chain couples TRBV6-1 to TRBJ1-5, with D maybe TRBD1 (5 bases). This sequence was found in a middle-aged woman in good health and CMV-seropositive. CDR3 DNA: TGTGCCAGCAGTGAAGCGGCGGGGGTGGTCGGAAGGGCCCAGCATTTT. It codes for CASSEAAGVVGRAQHF.